This TCR beta chain originates from a study of CD8+ T cells in alopecia areata. Trimming shortened V by 2 bases and J by 6 bases, and 5 bases separated the two germline ends. Germline V gene data show CDR1 as MNHEY and CDR2 as SMNVEV (reference sequence). This CDR3 spans 12 amino acids. RNA, once extracted, was reverse transcribed into cDNA for use as the sequencing template. Clones were sequenced by immunoSEQ multiplex PCR, and TCRdb holds only the in-frame ones, with some missing. The sample includes about 42,000 clones, about nine tenths of them seen just once. General study results and limits: Patients shared TCRs less clearly than mice did, possibly for HLA-related reasons.

As for this clone: Its specificity is unknown.

Treatment noted: oral pan-JAK inhibitor, 5-10 mg twice daily. This TCR derives from a human donor with alopecia areata. The sequencing here drew on CD8+ T cells sorted from blood, taken at week 24, from a patient treated with tofacitinib. The V call is TRBV27, the J call TRBJ2-1, with D uncertain. In nucleotides, the CDR3 is TGTGCCAGCAGTTTAACGCCCAATGAGCAGTTCTTC. Encoded protein: CASSLTPNEQFF.